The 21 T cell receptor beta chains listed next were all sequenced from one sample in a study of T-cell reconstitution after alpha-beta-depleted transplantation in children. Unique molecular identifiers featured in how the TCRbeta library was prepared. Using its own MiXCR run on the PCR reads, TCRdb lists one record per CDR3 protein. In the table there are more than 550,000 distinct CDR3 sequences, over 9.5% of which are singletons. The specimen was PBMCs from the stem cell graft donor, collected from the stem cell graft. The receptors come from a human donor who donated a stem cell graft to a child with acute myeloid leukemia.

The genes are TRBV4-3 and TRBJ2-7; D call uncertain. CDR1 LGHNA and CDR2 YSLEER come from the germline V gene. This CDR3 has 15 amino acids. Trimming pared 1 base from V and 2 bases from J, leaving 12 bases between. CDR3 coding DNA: TGCGCCAGCAGCCAAGCCAGGCGAACTACCTACGAGCAGTACTTC. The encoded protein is CASSQARRTTYEQYF.

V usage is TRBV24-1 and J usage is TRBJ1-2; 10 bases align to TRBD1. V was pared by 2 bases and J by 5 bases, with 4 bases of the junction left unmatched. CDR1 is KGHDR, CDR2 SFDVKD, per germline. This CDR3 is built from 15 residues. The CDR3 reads CATSDSGTGEYGYTF. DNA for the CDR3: TGTGCCACCAGTGATTCCGGGACAGGGGAGTATGGCTACACCTTC.

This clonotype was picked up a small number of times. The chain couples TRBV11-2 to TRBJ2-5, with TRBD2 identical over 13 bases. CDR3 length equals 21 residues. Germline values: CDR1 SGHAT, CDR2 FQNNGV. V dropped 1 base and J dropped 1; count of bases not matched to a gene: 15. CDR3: CASSLGPPGRLAGGPQETQYF. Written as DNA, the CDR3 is TGTGCCAGCAGCTTAGGTCCACCCGGGAGACTAGCGGGAGGCCCCCAAGAGACCCAGTACTTC. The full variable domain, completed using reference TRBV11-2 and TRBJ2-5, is EAGVAQSPRYKIIEKRQSVAFWCNPISGHATLYWYQQILGQGPKLLIQFQNNGVVDDSQLPKDRFSAERLKGVDSTLKIQPAKLEDSAVYLCASSLGPPGRLAGGPQETQYFGPGTRLLVL.

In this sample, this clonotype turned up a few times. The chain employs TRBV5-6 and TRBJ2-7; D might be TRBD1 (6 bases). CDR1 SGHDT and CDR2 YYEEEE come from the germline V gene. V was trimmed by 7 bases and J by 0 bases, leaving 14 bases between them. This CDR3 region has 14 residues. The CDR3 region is CASRTGTSSYEQYF. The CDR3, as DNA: TGTGCCAGCCGAACCGGGACAAGCTCCTACGAGCAGTACTTC.

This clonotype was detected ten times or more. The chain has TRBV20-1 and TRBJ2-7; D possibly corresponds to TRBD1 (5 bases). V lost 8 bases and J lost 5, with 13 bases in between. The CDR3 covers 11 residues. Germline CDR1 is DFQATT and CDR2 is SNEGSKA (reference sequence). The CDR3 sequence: CSPSTGDEQYF. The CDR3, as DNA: TGCAGTCCAAGTACAGGCGACGAGCAGTACTTC.

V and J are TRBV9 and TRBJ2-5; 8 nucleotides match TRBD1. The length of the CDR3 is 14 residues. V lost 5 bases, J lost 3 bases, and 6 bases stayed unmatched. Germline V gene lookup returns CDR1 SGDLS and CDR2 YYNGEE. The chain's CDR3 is CASSSLDREETQYF. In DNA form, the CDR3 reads TGTGCCAGCAGTTCCTTGGACAGGGAAGAGACCCAGTACTTC.

In DNA, the CDR3 is TGTGCCAGCAGTTACGACAGGCTCGCTGGGGCCAACGTCCTGACTTTC. Its translation: CASSYDRLAGANVLTF. The rearrangement joins TRBV6-2 or TRBV6-3 to TRBJ2-6, with D possibly matching TRBD1 (6 bases). Germline V gene sequence: CDR1 MNHEY, CDR2 SVGEGT. V was trimmed by 2 bases and J by 2 bases, leaving 10 bases between them. The CDR3 is 16 residues long.

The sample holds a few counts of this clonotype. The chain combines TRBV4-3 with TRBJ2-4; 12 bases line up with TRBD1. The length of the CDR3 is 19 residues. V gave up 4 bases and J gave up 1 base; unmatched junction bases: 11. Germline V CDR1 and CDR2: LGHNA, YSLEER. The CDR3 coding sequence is TGCGCCAGCAGCCTTCCGGGACAGGGGGCGACCAGGGCCAAAAACATTCAGTACTTC. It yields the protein CASSLPGQGATRAKNIQYF.

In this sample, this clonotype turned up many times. The CDR3 DNA follows: TGTGCCAGCGTGATGGGGGGCGGGACCGGGGAGCTGTTTTTT. Amino acid sequence: CASVMGGGTGELFF. The J gene is TRBJ2-2, the V gene TRBV28; D is perhaps TRBD1 or TRBD2 (6 bases each). Deletions cut 8 bases from V and 5 bases from J, with 15 bases between. Germline V gene lookup returns CDR1 MDHEN and CDR2 SYDVKM. This CDR3 is built from 14 residues.

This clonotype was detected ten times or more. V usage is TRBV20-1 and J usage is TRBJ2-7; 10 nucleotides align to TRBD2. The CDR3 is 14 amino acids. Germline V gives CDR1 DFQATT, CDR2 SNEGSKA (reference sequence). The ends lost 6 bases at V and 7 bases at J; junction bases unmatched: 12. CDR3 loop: CSALAGGPRGEQYF. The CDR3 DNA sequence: TGCAGTGCATTAGCGGGAGGCCCACGGGGTGAGCAGTACTTC.

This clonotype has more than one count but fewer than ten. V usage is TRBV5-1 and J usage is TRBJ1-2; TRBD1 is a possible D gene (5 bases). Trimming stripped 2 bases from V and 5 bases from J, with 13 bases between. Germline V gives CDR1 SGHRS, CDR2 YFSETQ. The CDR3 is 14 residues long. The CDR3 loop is CASSFEEGPYGYTF. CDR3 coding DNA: TGCGCCAGCAGCTTCGAGGAGGGACCTTATGGCTACACCTTC. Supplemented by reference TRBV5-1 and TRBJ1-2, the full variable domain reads KAGVTQTPRYLIKTRGQQVTLSCSPISGHRSVSWYQQTPGQGLQFLFEYFSETQRNKGNFPGRFSGRQFSNSRSEMNVSTLELGDSALYLCASSFEEGPYGYTFGSGTRLTVV.

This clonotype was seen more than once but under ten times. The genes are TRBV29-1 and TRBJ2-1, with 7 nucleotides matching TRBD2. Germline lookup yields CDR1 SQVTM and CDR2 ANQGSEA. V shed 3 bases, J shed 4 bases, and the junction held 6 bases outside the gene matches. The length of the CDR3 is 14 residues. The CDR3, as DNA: TGCAGCGTTGATGTTCTAGCGGCTTACAATGAGCAGTTCTTC. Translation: CSVDVLAAYNEQFF.

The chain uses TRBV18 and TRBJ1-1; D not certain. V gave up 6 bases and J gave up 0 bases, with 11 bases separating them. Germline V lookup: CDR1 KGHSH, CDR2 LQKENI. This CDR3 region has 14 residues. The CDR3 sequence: CASSPNRLNTEAFF. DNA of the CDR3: TGTGCCAGCTCCCCCAACAGACTGAACACTGAAGCTTTCTTT.

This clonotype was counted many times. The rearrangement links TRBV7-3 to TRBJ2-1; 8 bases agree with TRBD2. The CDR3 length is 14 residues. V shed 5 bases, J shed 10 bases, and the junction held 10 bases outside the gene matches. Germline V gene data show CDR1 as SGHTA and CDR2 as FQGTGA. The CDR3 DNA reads TGTGCCAGCAGCCCGGGGACTAGTCGTAGCGAGCAGTTCTTC. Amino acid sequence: CASSPGTSRSEQFF.

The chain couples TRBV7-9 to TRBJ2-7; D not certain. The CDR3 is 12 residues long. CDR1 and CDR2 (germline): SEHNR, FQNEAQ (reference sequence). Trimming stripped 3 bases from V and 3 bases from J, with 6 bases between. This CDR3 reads CASSFLDYEQYF. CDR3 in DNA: TGTGCCAGCAGCTTCTTGGACTACGAGCAGTACTTC. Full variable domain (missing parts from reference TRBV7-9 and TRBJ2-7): DTGVSQNPRHKITKRGQNVTFRCDPISEHNRLYWYRQTLGQGPEFLTYFQNEAQLEKSRLLSDRFSAERPKGSFSTLEIQRTEQGDSAMYLCASSFLDYEQYFGPGTRLTVT.

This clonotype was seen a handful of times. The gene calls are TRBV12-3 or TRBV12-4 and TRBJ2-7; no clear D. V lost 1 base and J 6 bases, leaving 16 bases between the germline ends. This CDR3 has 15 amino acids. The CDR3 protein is CASSLEDLLRTEQYF. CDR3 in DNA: TGTGCCAGCAGTTTAGAAGATTTATTGAGGACCGAGCAGTACTTC.

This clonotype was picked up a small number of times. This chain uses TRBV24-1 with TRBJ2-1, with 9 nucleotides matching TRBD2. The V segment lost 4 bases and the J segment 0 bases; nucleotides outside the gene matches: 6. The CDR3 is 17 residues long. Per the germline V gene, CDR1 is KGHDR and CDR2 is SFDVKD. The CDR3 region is CATSDIAGDNSYNEQFF. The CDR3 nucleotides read TGTGCCACCAGTGACATAGCGGGAGATAACTCCTACAATGAGCAGTTCTTC.

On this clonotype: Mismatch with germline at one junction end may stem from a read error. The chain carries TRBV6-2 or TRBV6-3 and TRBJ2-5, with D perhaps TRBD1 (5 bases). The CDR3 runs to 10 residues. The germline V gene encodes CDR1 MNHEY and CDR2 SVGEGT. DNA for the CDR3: TGTGCCCGCTTGACAGCTCGGGTTTTTTTC. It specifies CARLTARVFF.

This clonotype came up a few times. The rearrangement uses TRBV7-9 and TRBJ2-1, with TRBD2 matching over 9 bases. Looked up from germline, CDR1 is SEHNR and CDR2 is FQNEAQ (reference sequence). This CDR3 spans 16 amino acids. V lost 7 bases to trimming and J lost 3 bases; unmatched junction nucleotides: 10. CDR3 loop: CASNHPVTSGYNEQFF. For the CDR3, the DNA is TGTGCCAGCAACCATCCGGTGACTAGCGGCTACAATGAGCAGTTCTTC. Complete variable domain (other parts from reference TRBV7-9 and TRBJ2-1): DTGVSQNPRHKITKRGQNVTFRCDPISEHNRLYWYRQTLGQGPEFLTYFQNEAQLEKSRLLSDRFSAERPKGSFSTLEIQRTEQGDSAMYLCASNHPVTSGYNEQFFGPGTRLTVL.

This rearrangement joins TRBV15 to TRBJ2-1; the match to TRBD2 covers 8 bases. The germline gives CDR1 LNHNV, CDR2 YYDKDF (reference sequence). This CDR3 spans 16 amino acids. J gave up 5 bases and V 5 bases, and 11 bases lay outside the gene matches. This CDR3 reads CATSRRAGAGDNEQFF. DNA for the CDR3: TGTGCCACCAGCCGCCGAGCGGGAGCGGGGGACAATGAGCAGTTCTTC.

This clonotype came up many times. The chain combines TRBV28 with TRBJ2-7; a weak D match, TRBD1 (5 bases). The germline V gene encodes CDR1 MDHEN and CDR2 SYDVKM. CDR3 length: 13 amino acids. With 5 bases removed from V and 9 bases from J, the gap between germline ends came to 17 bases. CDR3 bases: TGTGCCAGCAGTATGCCGGACAAGTCGTGGCAGTACTTC. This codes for CASSMPDKSWQYF.